In its sample, the clone carrying this TCR beta chain was seen once. Antigen: not known. The table came from immunoSEQ multiplex PCR; TCRdb's copy has only in-frame clones and leaves some out. The table lists about 24,000 clones, roughly 88% of them singletons. The CDR3 spans 14 residues. V lost 0 bases and J lost 0, with 4 bases in between. The germline CDR1 and CDR2 sequences are SGHRS and YFSETQ. These data come from a study of graft-versus-host responses after intestinal transplantation. Study as a whole: Recipients uniformly received anti-thymocyte globulin induction, followed by tacrolimus and steroids for 2 to 4 years.

Broader study findings: The highest levels of circulating GvH clones went along with early declines in HvG clones after transplant. Graft-donor T cell macrochimerism coincided with high graft-versus-host to host-versus-graft clonal ratios in allografts. GvH clones were identified in recipient marrow, with some first appearing in ileum or blood.

The origin of this receptor is a human patient who received an intestinal transplant, so some T cells may come from the graft donor. The specimen was PBMCs, collected just over 450 days after intestinal transplant. The V gene is TRBV5-1, the J gene TRBJ1-3; D not certain. The CDR3 is CASSLGPSGNTIYF. CDR3 coding DNA: TGCGCCAGCAGCTTGGGGCCCTCTGGAAACACCATATATTTT.